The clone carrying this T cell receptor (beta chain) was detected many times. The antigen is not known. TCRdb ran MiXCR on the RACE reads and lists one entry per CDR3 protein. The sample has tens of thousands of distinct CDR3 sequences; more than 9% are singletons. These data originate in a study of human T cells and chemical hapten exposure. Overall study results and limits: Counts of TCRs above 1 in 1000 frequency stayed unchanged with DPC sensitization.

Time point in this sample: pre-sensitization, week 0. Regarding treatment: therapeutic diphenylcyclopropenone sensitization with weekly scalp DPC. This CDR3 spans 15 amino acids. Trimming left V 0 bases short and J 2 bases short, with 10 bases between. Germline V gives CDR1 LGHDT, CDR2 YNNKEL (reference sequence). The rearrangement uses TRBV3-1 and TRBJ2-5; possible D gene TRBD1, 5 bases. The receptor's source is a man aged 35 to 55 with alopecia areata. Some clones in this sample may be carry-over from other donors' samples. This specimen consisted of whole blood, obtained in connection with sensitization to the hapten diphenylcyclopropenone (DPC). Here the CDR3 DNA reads TGTGCCAGCAGCCAAGATAGCACAGGTCAAGAGACCCAGTACTTC. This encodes CASSQDSTGQETQYF.